This T cell receptor (beta chain) was sequenced during a study of blood T cell repertoires in COVID-19. Background on the study: Spain, Italy and the United States supplied samples that represented acute and convalescent COVID-19. From T cells, B-cell-depleted T cells, or PBMCs came the material, which was cDNA or gDNA.

Under the authors' procedure: For nucleated cells, counts were estimated from reference gene primer amplification. Profiling relied on immunoSEQ multiplex PCR, and the TCRdb table lists in-frame clones only, not all of them. D and trimming were read from the DNA, whereas the V and J calls and clone size are those reported in that table. The repertoire holds 300,000 or so clones, with about 90% as singletons. This clonotype was sampled from a woman between 40 and 50 years old with acute or convalescent COVID-19. The sample was peripheral blood.

Written as DNA, the CDR3 is TGTGCCATCAGTGCCGGGCAGGGAGAGACCCAGTACTTC. This encodes CAISAGQGETQYF. This chain uses TRBV10-3 with TRBJ2-5; D perhaps matches TRBD1 (5 bases). Germline CDR1 reads ENHRY; CDR2 reads SYGVKD. Deletions cut 4 bases from V and 4 bases from J, with 10 bases between. CDR3 size: 13 residues.